These T cell receptor beta chains were read from a single sample in a study of blood T cell repertoires in COVID-19. TCRdb's copy holds only in-frame clones and misses some; the assay was immunoSEQ multiplex PCR. Altogether under 300,000 clones are present, approximately 86% being singletons, with the ten largest covering roughly 0.8%. Input material: peripheral blood. The receptor source for this set is a woman aged 25 to 39 with acute or convalescent COVID-19. Each CDR3 is given without its conserved first and last residue.

V gene	J gene	CDR3 protein
TRBV7-6	TRBJ1-1	ASSLSGQNTEAF
TRBV19	TRBJ2-7	ASSSLAGDGEQY
TRBV18	TRBJ1-4	ASSPRGVGNEKLF
TRBV4-3	TRBJ2-7	ASSQDRASSYEQY
TRBV2	TRBJ2-7	ASSDLAGALEQY
TRBV20-1	TRBJ2-3	SASHRARGADTQY
TRBV6-5	TRBJ1-1	ASSYGTGNTEAF
TRBV19	TRBJ1-1	ASSATGVNTEAF
TRBV18	TRBJ2-7	ASSPIQGFGSYEQY
TRBV6-2/TRBV6-3	TRBJ2-7	ASSDQGGASSYEQY
TRBV9	TRBJ1-2	ASSVGTGDGGYT
TRBV7-8	TRBJ2-1	ASSSGQGKNEQF
TRBV6-5	TRBJ1-1	ASSYSLATEAF
TRBV10-3	TRBJ2-3	AISESPSPAVDTQY
TRBV5-1	TRBJ2-1	ASSSGLAGPNEQF
TRBV19	TRBJ2-7	ASSPVLAYEQY
TRBV11-2	TRBJ2-3	ASSLGAGSTDTQY
TRBV18	TRBJ1-6	ASSPLGDQNSPLH
TRBV18	TRBJ1-1	ASSGRVNTEAF
TRBV14	TRBJ2-1	ASSQRASGRPSYNEQF
TRBV10-1	TRBJ2-1	ATIQKREGNEQF
TRBV9	TRBJ1-5	ASSVGLSQPQH
TRBV7-3	TRBJ2-3	ASSPRFGTSGTDTQY
TRBV9	TRBJ2-7	ASSVGTLPYEQY
TRBV5-4	TRBJ2-1	ASSLDFGGEQF
TRBV15	TRBJ1-4	ATSRIRGLTNEKLF
TRBV18	TRBJ2-1	ASSPTGTGAKNEQF
TRBV9	TRBJ2-7	ASSNSGRTHEQY
TRBV5-4	TRBJ2-1	ASSQTTTTIEQF
TRBV5-4	TRBJ1-4	ASSLETGGGEKLF
TRBV16	TRBJ1-5	ASSKGEGWYSNQPQH